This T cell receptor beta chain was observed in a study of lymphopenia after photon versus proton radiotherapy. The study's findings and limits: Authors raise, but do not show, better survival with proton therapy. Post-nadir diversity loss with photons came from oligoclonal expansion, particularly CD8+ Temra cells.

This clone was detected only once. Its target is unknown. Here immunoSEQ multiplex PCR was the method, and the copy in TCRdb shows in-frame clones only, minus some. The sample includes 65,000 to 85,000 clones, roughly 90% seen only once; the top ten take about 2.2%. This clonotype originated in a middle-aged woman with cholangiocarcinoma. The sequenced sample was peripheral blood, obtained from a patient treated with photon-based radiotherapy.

The CDR3 DNA follows: TGTGCCAGCAGCTCTTCTGGCACTGTCAATCAGCCCCAGCATTTT. Its protein product is CASSSSGTVNQPQHF. The chain is built from TRBV7-9 and TRBJ1-5; no clear D gene. The CDR3 covers 15 residues. V lost 4 bases and J lost 3, with 13 bases in between. Germline CDR1 reads SEHNR; CDR2 reads FQNEAQ (reference sequence).